This T cell receptor (beta chain) was documented in a study of preoperative IRX-2 immunotherapy in early breast cancer. Indicated treatment: preoperative locoregional IRX-2 cytokine immunotherapy. Germline CDR1 reads GTSNPN; CDR2 reads SVGIG (reference sequence). V lost 0 bases and J 11 bases, leaving 8 bases between the germline ends. The CDR3 is 11 residues long. Produced via immunoSEQ multiplex PCR; TCRdb's table is partial and in-frame only. In the table there are about 23,000 clones, roughly nine tenths of which are singletons. The chain is built from TRBV30 and TRBJ1-3; tentative D call: TRBD1 (6 bases). The receptor was isolated from a human donor with breast cancer. The sample here was tumor tissue, taken after IRX-2 immunotherapy. The CDR3 is CAWSVQGPIYF. The CDR3 coding sequence is TGTGCCTGGAGTGTACAGGGTCCCATATATTTT.